The source of this TCR beta chain is a study of a mutant IDH1 vaccine in newly diagnosed glioma. Across the whole study: In some groups vaccination began 4-6 weeks post-radiotherapy; others received it with temozolomide. Most had both radiotherapy and temozolomide beforehand; others had only one. Study-level points and caveats: Researchers report vaccine-induced immune responses in approximately 95% of patients.

Time point of the sample: week 23, last vaccination. One vaccine dose held 300 ug of mutant IDH1 20-mer peptide and came with topical imiquimod. Donors harbored newly found WHO grade 3 or 4 IDH1-mutant, ATRX-lost astrocytomas. Details on this clone: No antigen is known for it.

Measured with immunoSEQ multiplex PCR; TCRdb has only the in-frame clones, and not every one. Among around 26,000 clones listed, 80% to 85% were seen once. The sequence derives from a woman aged 25 to 39 with glioma. This specimen was PBMCs, taken from a glioma patient whose treatment included an IDH1 peptide vaccine.

CDR3: CASSSTLKPDEQYF. The CDR3 region has the DNA TGTGCCAGCAGCTCAACACTGAAACCAGACGAGCAGTACTTC. The V gene is TRBV7-9, the J gene TRBJ2-7, with unresolved D. There are 14 residues in the CDR3. Germline V gene lookup returns CDR1 SEHNR and CDR2 FQNEAQ (reference sequence). Deletions cut 4 bases from V and 5 bases from J, with 15 bases between.